What follows are 32 T cell receptor beta chains derived from one specimen sequenced in a study of blood T cell repertoires in COVID-19. The protocol was immunoSEQ multiplex PCR, while the TCRdb copy is restricted to in-frame clones and leaves out a portion. The sample gives more than 85,000 clones, roughly four fifths of which show up once; 15% to 20% is in the top ten. Sequenced input: peripheral blood. The source of these receptors is a woman aged 60-70 years with acute or convalescent COVID-19.

This chain joins TRBV10-3 and TRBJ1-2, with D perhaps TRBD1 (6 bases). V lost 0 bases and J lost 7, with 12 bases in between. The CDR3 contains 14 residues. Per the germline V gene, CDR1 is ENHRY and CDR2 is SYGVKD. The CDR3 loop reads CAISESNRAPGYTF. The CDR3 bases are TGTGCCATCAGTGAGTCGAACAGGGCCCCTGGCTACACCTTC.

This rearrangement joins TRBV15 to TRBJ1-1; D unresolved. V gave up 1 base and J gave up 6 bases, with 9 bases separating them. The CDR3 runs 13 residues. Germline-derived CDR1 and CDR2 are LNHNV and YYDKDF (reference sequence). CDR3 amino acids: CATSRGGEAEAFF. CDR3 bases: TGTGCCACCAGCAGAGGGGGAGAGGCTGAAGCTTTCTTT.

The chain uses TRBV27 and TRBJ1-4, with D hard to call. The CDR3 covers 13 residues. Germline loops: CDR1 MNHEY, CDR2 SMNVEV (reference sequence). With 4 bases removed from V and 8 bases from J, the gap between germline ends came to 11 bases. CDR3 loop: CASSSDRGEKLFF. CDR3 in DNA: TGTGCCAGCAGTTCGGACCGGGGAGAAAAACTGTTTTTT.

This chain uses TRBV28 with TRBJ1-2; tentative D call: TRBD1 (6 bases). Germline-derived CDR1 and CDR2 are MDHEN and SYDVKM. Trimming shortened V by 1 base and J by 2 bases, and 11 bases separated the two germline ends. This CDR3 comprises 15 residues. DNA of the CDR3: TGTGCCAGCAGTTTATCCAACAGGGCAAACTATGGCTACACCTTC. Its translation is CASSLSNRANYGYTF.

The gene calls are TRBV19 and TRBJ1-3, with D possibly being TRBD1 (5 bases). Trimming cost V 9 bases and J 7 bases, with 22 bases left between them. The length of the CDR3 is 15 residues. CDR1 and CDR2 from the germline V gene are LNHDA and SQIVND (reference sequence). The CDR3 DNA reads TGTGCCAGCAGGGAACTTAAGGCGGATTGGAACACCATATATTTT. Protein sequence: CASRELKADWNTIYF.

There are a few counts of this clone. The chain combines TRBV7-2 with TRBJ2-1, with D perhaps TRBD1 (6 bases). From germline, CDR1 is SGHTA and CDR2 FQGNSA. V shed 5 bases and J shed 3 bases, with 11 bases lying between them. This CDR3 region has 14 residues. CDR3 sequence (DNA): TGTGCCAGCAGCCCCCAACAGGGCTACAATGAGCAGTTCTTC. Translating gives CASSPQQGYNEQFF.

The chain links TRBV10-2 to TRBJ2-1, with 8 bases lining up with TRBD2. The CDR3 is 15 residues long. V trimming: 6 bases; J trimming: 1 base; junction bases outside the gene matches: 5. CDR1 and CDR2 (germline): WSHSY, SAAADI. CDR3 loop: CASSPLAASYNEQFF. In DNA, the CDR3 is TGCGCCAGCAGCCCACTAGCGGCGTCCTACAATGAGCAGTTCTTC.

The rearrangement uses TRBV10-3 and TRBJ2-7; a possible D gene is TRBD1 (7 bases). The germline V gene has CDR1 ENHRY and CDR2 SYGVKD. Trimming removed 4 bases from V and 6 bases from J, with 16 bases in between. This CDR3 has 14 amino acids. This CDR3 is CAISARAGGTEQYF. DNA for the CDR3: TGTGCCATCAGTGCCAGGGCAGGGGGGACCGAGCAGTACTTC.

The chain is built from TRBV12-3 or TRBV12-4 and TRBJ1-2; 7 bases fit TRBD1. This CDR3 has 12 residues. Losses at the gene ends were 3 bases for V and 10 bases for J; bases not matched to a gene: 5. CDR3 sequence: CASSFGQDPYTF. CDR3 coding DNA: TGTGCCAGCAGTTTCGGACAGGACCCCTACACCTTC.

V is TRBV3-1 (or the pseudogene TRBV3-2) and J is TRBJ2-1, with TRBD2 as a possible D gene (5 bases). Trimming stripped 0 bases from V and 0 bases from J, with 12 bases between. This CDR3 contains 17 residues. Germline V gene data show CDR1 as LGHDT and CDR2 as YNNKEL (reference sequence). The CDR3 region is CASSQDSRRDSYNEQFF. The CDR3 DNA reads TGTGCCAGCAGCCAAGATTCTCGACGGGACTCCTACAATGAGCAGTTCTTC.

The chain uses TRBV30 and TRBJ2-3, with D hard to call. The CDR3 is 16 amino acids. The V end lost 0 bases, the J end lost 0 bases, and 13 bases lay between the germline ends. Germline V lookup: CDR1 GTSNPN, CDR2 SVGIG (reference sequence). In nucleotides, the CDR3 is TGTGCCTGGAGTGTACCCTCAAGAACTAGCACAGATACGCAGTATTTT. Encoded protein: CAWSVPSRTSTDTQYF.

V gene TRBV2 combines with J gene TRBJ1-4, with 7 bases lining up with TRBD1. After removal of 6 bases from V and 8 bases from J, the junction contained 6 bases not matched to a gene. The CDR3 extends over 13 amino acids. The germline V gene encodes CDR1 SNHLY and CDR2 FYNNEI. This chain's CDR3 is CASRRQGQEKLFF. CDR3 DNA sequence: TGTGCCAGCAGGCGACAGGGACAAGAAAAACTGTTTTTT. The whole variable domain, filled in from reference TRBV2 and TRBJ1-4, reads EPEVTQTPSHQVTQMGQEVILRCVPISNHLYFYWYRQILGQKVEFLVSFYNNEISEKSEIFDDQFSVERPDGSNFTLKIRSTKLEDSAMYFCASRRQGQEKLFFGSGTQLSVL.

This clone was counted once. The V call is TRBV7-9, the J call TRBJ1-1; D is possibly TRBD1 (5 bases). CDR3 length: 12 residues. The germline V and J ends were trimmed by 2 bases and 8 bases, with 9 bases remaining between them. From germline, CDR1 is SEHNR and CDR2 FQNEAQ (reference sequence). DNA for the CDR3: TGTGCCAGCAGCTTACACGGGGGGGAAGCTTTCTTT. The encoded protein is CASSLHGGEAFF.

The V gene is TRBV12-3 or TRBV12-4, the J gene TRBJ1-2; 7 bases match TRBD1. The CDR3 loop spans 13 amino acids. The V gene end was trimmed by 7 bases and the J gene end by 4 bases; junction bases not matched to a gene: 6. The CDR3 here is CASNGGQTYGYTF. The CDR3, as DNA: TGTGCCAGCAACGGGGGACAGACCTATGGCTACACCTTC.

The chain uses TRBV6-5 and TRBJ1-5; no firm D call. Per germline, CDR1 MNHEY and CDR2 SVGAGI. The CDR3 consists of 11 residues. V was clipped by 5 bases and J by 9 bases, with 8 bases between them. The CDR3 is CASSSGWPQHF. The CDR3 DNA reads as TGTGCCAGCAGTAGCGGGTGGCCCCAGCATTTT.

V usage is TRBV15 and J usage is TRBJ1-1, with D possibly being TRBD1 (6 bases). Trimming took off 1 base at V and 4 bases at J, with 10 bases between the two ends. The CDR3 is 14 residues long. Germline-derived CDR1 and CDR2 are LNHNV and YYDKDF (reference sequence). CDR3 in DNA: TGTGCCACCAGCAGAGGCCTGGACAGCACTGAAGCTTTCTTT. Translating gives CATSRGLDSTEAFF.

This clone appeared a few times. An end of the junction differs from the germline gene, which may be a read error. V usage is TRBV2 and J usage is TRBJ2-5; 7 bases map to TRBD2. CDR3 length equals 14 residues. The germline V gene encodes CDR1 SNHLY and CDR2 FYNNEI. The CDR3 nucleotides read TGTGCCAGCCTTTTGGGGGGGATCCAACAGACCCAGTACTTC. It specifies CASLLGGIQQTQYF. The whole variable domain, filled in from reference TRBV2 and TRBJ2-5, reads EPEVTQTPSHQVTQMGQEVILRCVPISNHLYFYWYRQILGQKVEFLVSFYNNEISEKSEIFDDQFSVERPDGSNFTLKIRSTKLEDSAMYFCASLLGGIQQTQYFGPGTRLLVL.

For the CDR3, the DNA is TGTGCCAGCAGTACCGTCACAGGTTCCTACGAGCAGTACTTC. It codes for CASSTVTGSYEQYF. The chain recombines TRBV6-2 or TRBV6-3 with TRBJ2-7, with D possibly being TRBD1 (5 bases). The germline V and J ends were trimmed by 5 bases and 1 base, with 12 bases remaining between them. The CDR3 consists of 14 residues. The germline gives CDR1 MNHEY, CDR2 SVGEGT.

This chain connects TRBV20-1 to TRBJ2-5; TRBD2 is a possible D gene (5 bases). In germline, CDR1 is DFQATT, CDR2 SNEGSKA (reference sequence). V was cut by 6 bases and J by 5 bases, with 7 bases left in between. The CDR3 length is 10 residues. Here the CDR3 reads CSAQRETQYF. Here the CDR3 DNA reads TGCAGTGCACAGCGGGAGACCCAGTACTTC.

The rearrangement joins TRBV2 to TRBJ2-4, with TRBD1 matching over 9 bases. Germline values: CDR1 SNHLY, CDR2 FYNNEI. The CDR3 is made up of 13 amino acids. After removal of 6 bases from V and 9 bases from J, the junction contained 6 bases not matched to a gene. This chain's CDR3 is CASSRDREGIQYF. DNA of the CDR3: TGTGCCAGCAGCCGGGACAGGGAGGGCATTCAGTACTTC.

V and J are TRBV9 and TRBJ1-1; 10 bases are shared with TRBD1. Germline V gene data show CDR1 as SGDLS and CDR2 as YYNGEE. V was pared by 2 bases and J by 4 bases, with 5 bases of the junction left unmatched. This CDR3 is built from 15 residues. The CDR3 region is CASSVHGTGATEAFF. DNA of the CDR3: TGTGCCAGCAGCGTTCACGGGACAGGGGCCACTGAAGCTTTCTTT.

This chain joins TRBV6-2 or TRBV6-3 and TRBJ2-4; 9 bases fit TRBD2. J was trimmed by 0 bases and V by 1 base; bases with no gene match: 13. The germline gives CDR1 MNHEY, CDR2 SVGEGT. The CDR3 loop spans 20 amino acids. The CDR3 here is CASSYFWSGGTALAKNIQYF. The CDR3 nucleotides read TGTGCCAGCAGTTACTTTTGGAGCGGGGGGACCGCACTAGCCAAAAACATTCAGTACTTC.

The V and J genes are TRBV30 and TRBJ2-1; D gene unclear. CDR1 and CDR2 from the germline V gene are GTSNPN and SVGIG (reference sequence). The CDR3 runs 15 residues. The ends were cut back, 5 bases at V and 8 bases at J, with 22 bases in the middle. In DNA, the CDR3 is TGTGCCTGGGGCCTTAGGAGTATCCTTTTGTATGAGCAGTTCTTC. Its translation: CAWGLRSILLYEQFF.

The chain employs TRBV3-1 (or the pseudogene TRBV3-2) and TRBJ2-2, with D possibly TRBD1 on 6 matching bases. Between the trimmed V and J ends, which lost 2 bases and 4 bases, there was a span of 17 bases. The CDR3 loop spans 17 amino acids. Germline CDR1 LGHDT, CDR2 YNNKEL (reference sequence). The CDR3 nucleotides are TGTGCCAGCAGCCAACCCCCCAGGGGCCAACGCACCGGGGAGCTGTTTTTT. It yields the protein CASSQPPRGQRTGELFF.

The count of this clone is one. The rearrangement links TRBV6-6 to TRBJ2-7; TRBD1 aligns across 9 bases. CDR3 size: 14 residues. The germline CDR1 and CDR2 sequences are MNHNY and SVGAGI (reference sequence). V lost 5 bases to trimming and J lost 4 bases; unmatched junction nucleotides: 6. The CDR3 protein is CASSQQGAGYEQYF. DNA of the CDR3: TGTGCCAGCAGTCAACAGGGGGCTGGGTACGAGCAGTACTTC.

The chain is built from TRBV30 and TRBJ1-6; D possibly corresponds to TRBD1 (6 bases). This CDR3 comprises 14 residues. V was pared by 3 bases and J by 10 bases, with 16 bases between. Germline V CDR1 and CDR2: GTSNPN, SVGIG (reference sequence). CDR3 DNA: TGTGCCTGGAGAGAGGGGGTGGCCCCCTCACCCCTCCACTTT. This encodes CAWREGVAPSPLHF.

This chain connects TRBV3-1 (or the pseudogene TRBV3-2) to TRBJ1-3; tentatively, D is TRBD1 (6 bases). V lost 0 bases and J lost 0, with 21 bases in between. Looked up from germline, CDR1 is LGHDT and CDR2 is YNNKEL (reference sequence). CDR3 length: 20 amino acids. CDR3 nucleotides: TGTGCCAGCAGCCAAGATACGAATAGGGACACTCACTACTCTGGAAACACCATATATTTT. Amino acid sequence: CASSQDTNRDTHYSGNTIYF.

V and J are TRBV15 and TRBJ2-6, with TRBD1 identical over 10 bases. Germline V gene lookup returns CDR1 LNHNV and CDR2 YYDKDF (reference sequence). Trimming took 6 bases from V and 0 from J; bases not matched to a gene: 11. This CDR3 is 19 amino acids long. The CDR3 region is CATRGTGAKTFSGANVLTF. Here the CDR3 DNA reads TGTGCCACCAGAGGGACAGGGGCAAAGACCTTCTCTGGGGCCAACGTCCTGACTTTC.

The V call is TRBV5-8, the J call TRBJ1-5, with 10 bases fitting TRBD1. Trimming cost V 4 bases and J 7 bases; bases outside gene matches: 8. The CDR3 extends over 15 amino acids. Germline assignment: CDR1 SGHTS and CDR2 YDEGEE. This CDR3 reads CASSLTRDRGQPQHF. CDR3 DNA sequence: TGTGCCAGCAGCCTAACTAGGGACAGGGGACAGCCCCAGCATTTT.

V is TRBV5-5 and J is TRBJ1-1; D is undetermined. The CDR3 length is 13 residues. V lost 4 bases and J 1 base, leaving 8 bases between the germline ends. Germline V gives CDR1 SGHKS, CDR2 YYEKEE (reference sequence). Here the CDR3 reads CASSTHSNTEAFF. CDR3 DNA: TGTGCCAGCAGCACCCACTCGAACACTGAAGCTTTCTTT.

The chain links TRBV5-1 to TRBJ2-1; TRBD2 matches at 10 bases. The CDR3 totals 15 residues. The V and J ends lost 4 bases and 4 bases, in that order; junction bases with no gene match: 5. CDR1 and CDR2 (germline): SGHRS, YFSETQ. The CDR3 DNA is TGCGCCAGCAGCGGCTTAGCGGGGGGTTACAATGAGCAGTTCTTC. Its protein is CASSGLAGGYNEQFF.

The rearrangement joins TRBV2 to TRBJ1-4; 11 bases are a match to TRBD1. The germline V gene encodes CDR1 SNHLY and CDR2 FYNNEI. The CDR3 is 14 residues long. J lost 8 bases, V lost 6 bases, and 5 bases had no gene match. In DNA, the CDR3 is TGTGCCAGCAGCCCGGGACAGGGGGACGAAAAACTGTTTTTT. This encodes CASSPGQGDEKLFF.